Below are 24 T cell receptor beta chains sequenced from a single sample in a study of OX40 agonist ivuxolimab in advanced cancers. Sequencing was performed with immunoSEQ multiplex PCR; in TCRdb, only in-frame clones are kept and a portion is missing. This repertoire shows about 29,000 clones, around 90% found once; its top ten account for less than 10%. This material consisted of CD4+ or CD8+ T cells sorted from blood, taken in a trial of the OX40 agonist ivuxolimab. These TCRs come from an adult with an advanced solid tumor such as melanoma, head and neck, liver or kidney cancer.

This clone was detected only once. The CDR3: CASSPIAGTGDSNQPQHF. CDR3 bases: TGTGCCAGCAGCCCAATCGCCGGGACAGGGGATAGCAATCAGCCCCAGCATTTT. This chain connects TRBV7-9 to TRBJ1-5; 10 bases match TRBD1. Germline-derived CDR1 and CDR2 are SEHNR and FQNEAQ (reference sequence). J was trimmed by 0 bases and V by 5 bases; bases with no gene match: 10. The CDR3 has 18 amino acids.

The V call is TRBV28, the J call TRBJ2-1, with 10 bases lining up with TRBD2. The junction had 9 bases not matched to a gene; V was cut back by 4 bases and J by 9 bases. This CDR3 region has 15 residues. CDR1 is MDHEN and CDR2 is SYDVKM in the germline V gene. CDR3 loop: CASSSTSGTHREQFF. CDR3 DNA: TGTGCCAGCAGTTCCACTAGCGGGACCCACCGTGAGCAGTTCTTC.

This clone is a singleton in its sample. The chain carries TRBV7-2 and TRBJ2-7; D might be TRBD1 or TRBD2, each matching 6 bases. The germline gives CDR1 SGHTA, CDR2 FQGNSA. This CDR3 spans 15 amino acids. Trimming took 5 bases from V and 9 from J, leaving 23 bases between them. This CDR3 is CASSESGGDITRQYF. In DNA form, the CDR3 reads TGTGCCAGCAGCGAATCTGGCGGGGACATTACGAGGCAGTACTTC.

V and J are TRBV9 and TRBJ2-7; 11 bases are shared with TRBD2. CDR3 length: 17 amino acids. V lost 3 bases, J lost 3 bases, and 11 bases stayed unmatched. CDR1 SGDLS and CDR2 YYNGEE come from the germline V gene. CDR3 sequence reads: CASSADLTGTSGYEQYF. CDR3 nucleotides: TGTGCCAGCAGCGCCGACCTAACCGGGACTAGCGGCTACGAGCAGTACTTC.

This rearrangement joins TRBV5-6 to TRBJ2-1; 7 positions agree with TRBD2. This CDR3 has 15 amino acids. After removal of 1 base from V and 3 bases from J, the junction contained 4 bases not matched to a gene. The germline V gene has CDR1 SGHDT and CDR2 YYEEEE. The CDR3 bases are TGTGCCAGCAGCTTGCCGGGGACTAACTACAATGAGCAGTTCTTC. Its translation: CASSLPGTNYNEQFF.

CDR3 DNA: TGCGCCAGCAGCTTGGATGGCCCTGGAAGGTTGGTCAAAAACATTCAGTACTTC. Translated, it gives CASSLDGPGRLVKNIQYF. The chain carries TRBV5-1 and TRBJ2-4; D unclear. CDR1 and CDR2 from the germline V gene are SGHRS and YFSETQ. V was pared by 0 bases and J by 3 bases, with 19 bases between. This CDR3 region has 18 residues.

Only one count was recorded for this clone. V and J are TRBV6-5 and TRBJ2-5, with D unclear. The germline V gene encodes CDR1 MNHEY and CDR2 SVGAGI. V was shortened by 8 bases and J by 1 base, with 17 bases between the two germline ends. The CDR3 is 15 residues long. The CDR3 region is CASRNTLVSQETQYF. The DNA of the CDR3 is TGTGCCAGCCGTAATACGCTCGTAAGCCAAGAGACCCAGTACTTC.

V gene TRBV27 combines with J gene TRBJ2-3, with 7 bases identical to TRBD2. CDR3 length equals 15 residues. V lost 6 bases to trimming and J lost 0 bases; unmatched junction nucleotides: 6. The germline gives CDR1 MNHEY, CDR2 SMNVEV (reference sequence). The CDR3 DNA reads as TGTGCCAGCAGCCGAAAGCGGGAAAGCACAGATACGCAGTATTTT. Amino acids: CASSRKRESTDTQYF.

Only one count was recorded for this clone. This chain uses TRBV19 with TRBJ1-1; TRBD1 aligns across 7 bases. The V gene end was trimmed by 3 bases and the J gene end by 4 bases; junction bases not matched to a gene: 5. CDR3 length: 14 amino acids. Germline loops: CDR1 LNHDA, CDR2 SQIVND (reference sequence). CDR3: CASSITGAGTEAFF. The CDR3 nucleotides are TGTGCCAGTAGTATTACAGGGGCCGGCACTGAAGCTTTCTTT.

This clone was seen a single time. The chain combines TRBV2 with TRBJ1-4; 7 bases align to TRBD1. V was pared by 8 bases and J by 0 bases, with 3 bases of the junction left unmatched. The CDR3 sequence is 14 residues long. The germline V gene has CDR1 SNHLY and CDR2 FYNNEI. The CDR3 is CASLQGATNEKLFF. CDR3 DNA sequence: TGTGCCAGCCTTCAGGGGGCAACTAATGAAAAACTGTTTTTT.

The chain employs TRBV7-9 and TRBJ1-2; TRBD1 is a possible D gene (6 bases). Deletions cut 3 bases from V and 4 bases from J, with 18 bases between. The CDR3 is 16 amino acids. Per germline, CDR1 SEHNR and CDR2 FQNEAQ (reference sequence). CDR3 in DNA: TGTGCCAGCAGCTTGACCCTTGGGGGCATGGGCTATGGCTACACCTTC. Residues: CASSLTLGGMGYGYTF.

The rearrangement uses TRBV7-9 and TRBJ2-7; possibly TRBD2 for D (6 bases). The germline gives CDR1 SEHNR, CDR2 FQNEAQ (reference sequence). The CDR3 totals 15 residues. Trimming pared 5 bases from V and 1 base from J, leaving 15 bases between. The CDR3 region has the DNA TGTGCCAGCAGCCCCGGACTAACATCTTCCTACGAGCAGTACTTC. Amino acid sequence: CASSPGLTSSYEQYF.

Only a few counts were recorded for this clone. The J gene is TRBJ1-1, the V gene TRBV2; the D gene is possibly TRBD1 (5 bases). The length of the CDR3 is 13 residues. V shed 8 bases and J shed 8 bases, with 18 bases lying between them. Germline-derived CDR1 and CDR2 are SNHLY and FYNNEI. For the CDR3, the DNA is TGTGCCAGCTCCTCCTCGCTCCGGGACGAAGCTTTCTTT. This sequence encodes CASSSSLRDEAFF.

The V and J genes are TRBV19 and TRBJ2-3, with D perhaps matching TRBD2 (5 bases). Trimming cost V 3 bases and J 5 bases, with 15 bases left between them. The CDR3 runs 15 residues. Germline CDR1 reads LNHDA; CDR2 reads SQIVND (reference sequence). The CDR3 sequence: CASSMSVLGEDTQYF. CDR3 bases: TGTGCCAGTAGTATGAGCGTGCTCGGGGAAGATACGCAGTATTTT.

This chain uses TRBV27 with TRBJ1-5; 7 nucleotides align to TRBD1. The junction had 13 bases not matched to a gene; V was cut back by 5 bases and J by 6 bases. The CDR3 runs to 16 residues. CDR1 is MNHEY, CDR2 SMNVEV, per germline (reference sequence). The CDR3: CASSLKGQQLGQPQHF. CDR3 DNA: TGTGCCAGCAGTCTCAAGGGACAGCAGCTTGGTCAGCCCCAGCATTTT.

The chain uses TRBV5-1 and TRBJ1-4, with D hard to call. CDR1 SGHRS and CDR2 YFSETQ come from the germline V gene. The V end was cut by 8 bases, the J end by 8 bases, with 16 bases between. The CDR3 spans 13 residues. This CDR3 is CARKDLEWEKLFF. Here the CDR3 DNA reads TGCGCCAGGAAGGATCTTGAATGGGAAAAACTGTTTTTT.

The chain has TRBV29-1 and TRBJ1-2; D gene unclear. V was cut by 1 base and J by 1 base, with 7 bases left in between. This CDR3 contains 13 residues. Germline-derived CDR1 and CDR2 are SQVTM and ANQGSEA. The CDR3 DNA sequence: TGCAGCGTTGAAGCCGGGGATAACTATGGCTACACCTTC. This encodes CSVEAGDNYGYTF. The full variable domain, in which reference TRBV29-1 and TRBJ1-2 provide the parts outside the CDR3, is SAVISQKPSRDICQRGTSLTIQCQVDSQVTMMFWYRQQPGQSLTLIATANQGSEATYESGFVIDKFPISRPNLTFSTLTVSNMSPEDSSIYLCSVEAGDNYGYTFGSGTRLTVV.

In its sample, this clone was seen once. V is TRBV29-1 and J is TRBJ1-3; no definite D call. CDR3 length: 16 amino acids. V was trimmed by 6 bases and J by 0 bases, leaving 18 bases between them. CDR1 SQVTM and CDR2 ANQGSEA come from the germline V gene. CDR3 loop: CSVFDSDYSSGNTIYF. The CDR3 DNA reads as TGCAGCGTGTTCGATTCGGACTATAGCTCTGGAAACACCATATATTTT. Full variable domain (missing parts from reference TRBV29-1 and TRBJ1-3): SAVISQKPSRDICQRGTSLTIQCQVDSQVTMMFWYRQQPGQSLTLIATANQGSEATYESGFVIDKFPISRPNLTFSTLTVSNMSPEDSSIYLCSVFDSDYSSGNTIYFGEGSWLTVV.

The rearrangement links TRBV5-1 to TRBJ2-1; TRBD2 matches at 8 bases. Germline CDR1 and CDR2: SGHRS and YFSETQ. The CDR3 runs 18 residues. With 0 bases clipped from V and 3 bases from J, the junction kept 11 bases outside the gene matches. CDR3 DNA: TGCGCCAGCAGCTTGGGACTAGCGACTACTCCCGGCTACAATGAGCAGTTCTTC. Encoded protein: CASSLGLATTPGYNEQFF.

J is TRBJ2-2 and V is TRBV6-1; no firm D call. This CDR3 spans 13 amino acids. Germline CDR1 MNHNS, CDR2 SASEGT. Trimming cost V 5 bases and J 4 bases, with 8 bases left between them. The CDR3 region is CASSFRTTGELFF. CDR3 bases: TGTGCCAGCAGTTTCAGAACCACCGGGGAGCTGTTTTTT.

The chain employs TRBV27 and TRBJ1-5; 10 bases are shared with TRBD1. The germline V gene encodes CDR1 MNHEY and CDR2 SMNVEV (reference sequence). The CDR3 has 16 residues. With V trimmed by 3 bases and J by 6 bases, 8 bases remained unmatched. The CDR3 region has the DNA TGTGCCAGCAGTTTGGAGGGGACAGGGGTTTCTCAGCCCCAGCATTTT. Its translation: CASSLEGTGVSQPQHF.

The chain combines TRBV7-7 with TRBJ2-1, with 7 nucleotides matching TRBD2. The J segment lost 8 bases and the V segment lost 3 bases, leaving 7 bases of the junction unmatched. The CDR3 totals 14 residues. Germline assignment: CDR1 SSHAT and CDR2 FNYEAQ (reference sequence). The CDR3 nucleotides are TGTGCCAGCAGCTTTGGGGGAGGGCCCGATGAGCAGTTCTTC. The encoded protein is CASSFGGGPDEQFF.

The J gene is TRBJ2-7, the V gene TRBV6-5; TRBD1 matches at 8 bases. The V gene's germline CDR1 is MNHEY and CDR2 SVGAGI. V was clipped by 5 bases and J by 3 bases; unmatched bases: 6. The CDR3 spans 14 residues. CDR3 in DNA: TGTGCCAGCAGTGAGGGCAGGGGGCTCTACGAGCAGTACTTC. Protein sequence: CASSEGRGLYEQYF.

This rearrangement joins TRBV5-1 to TRBJ1-1, with D perhaps TRBD1 (6 bases). CDR3 size: 15 residues. Deletions cut 0 bases from V and 5 bases from J, with 14 bases between. Germline CDR1 and CDR2: SGHRS and YFSETQ. CDR3 residues: CASSLDQGIRTEAFF. CDR3 coding DNA: TGCGCCAGCAGCTTGGATCAGGGGATAAGGACTGAAGCTTTCTTT.